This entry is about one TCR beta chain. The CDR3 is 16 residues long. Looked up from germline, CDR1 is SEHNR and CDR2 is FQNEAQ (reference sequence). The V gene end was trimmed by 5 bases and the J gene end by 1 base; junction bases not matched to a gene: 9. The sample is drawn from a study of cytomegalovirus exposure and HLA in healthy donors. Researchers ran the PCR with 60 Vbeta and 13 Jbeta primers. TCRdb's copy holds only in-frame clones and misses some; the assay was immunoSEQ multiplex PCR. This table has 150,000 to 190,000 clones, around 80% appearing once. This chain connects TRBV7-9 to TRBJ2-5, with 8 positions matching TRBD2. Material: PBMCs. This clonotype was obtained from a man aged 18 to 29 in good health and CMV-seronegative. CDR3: CASSPYSGRAQETQYF. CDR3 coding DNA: TGTGCCAGCAGCCCTTACTCCGGGAGGGCCCAAGAGACCCAGTACTTC.